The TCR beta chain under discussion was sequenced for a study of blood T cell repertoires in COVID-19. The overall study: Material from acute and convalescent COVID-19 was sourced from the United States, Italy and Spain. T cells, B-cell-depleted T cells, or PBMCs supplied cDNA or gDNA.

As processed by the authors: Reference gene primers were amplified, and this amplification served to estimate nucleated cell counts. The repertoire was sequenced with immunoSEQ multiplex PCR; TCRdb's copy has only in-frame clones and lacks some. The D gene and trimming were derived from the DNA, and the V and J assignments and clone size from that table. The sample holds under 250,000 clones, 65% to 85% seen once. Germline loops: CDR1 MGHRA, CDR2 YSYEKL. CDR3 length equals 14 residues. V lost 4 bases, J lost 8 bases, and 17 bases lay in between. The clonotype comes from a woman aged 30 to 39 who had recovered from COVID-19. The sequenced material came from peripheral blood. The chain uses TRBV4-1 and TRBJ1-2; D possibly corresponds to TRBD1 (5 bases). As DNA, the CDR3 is TGCGCCAGCAGCCCCGAGGACACCGGTCGGGGCTACACCTTC. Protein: CASSPEDTGRGYTF.